Described below is a single T cell receptor (beta chain) sequence and its context. This specimen belongs to a study of shared clonotypes between healthy human individuals. Clones were read by immunoSEQ multiplex PCR, and TCRdb kept only the in-frame ones, dropping some. Of around 600,000 clones listed, roughly 95% were seen once; the top ten hold about 0.11%. Naive CD8 cells were CD45RO-negative, positively selected for CCR7, excluding terminally differentiated effector memory CD45RA+ cells. Donors had no recently reported acute infections or vaccinations and were HIV-negative. Only Caucasian adults living in Nashville, Tennessee made up the donor group. The trim removed 6 bases at V and 3 bases at J, leaving 6 bases unmatched. This CDR3 comprises 16 residues. CDR1 is KGHSH, CDR2 LQKENI, per germline.

This receptor was identified in a woman in her twenties or thirties in good health. The sequenced sample consisted of naive CD8+ T cells sorted from blood. This rearrangement joins TRBV18 to TRBJ2-5, with 14 positions matching TRBD2. For the CDR3, the DNA is TGTGCCAGCTCTCGATCGGGACTAGCGGGAGAAGAGACCCAGTACTTC. It yields the protein CASSRSGLAGEETQYF. Using reference TRBV18 and TRBJ2-5 for the parts outside the CDR3, the full variable domain is NAGVMQNPRHLVRRRGQEARLRCSPMKGHSHVYWYRQLPEEGLKFMVYLQKENIIDESGMPKERFSAEFPKEGPSILRIQQVVRGDSAAYFCASSRSGLAGEETQYFGPGTRLLVL.